The 27 T cell receptor beta chains reported below all come from one sample, sequenced in a study of cytomegalovirus exposure and HLA in healthy donors. The PCR was carried out with 60 Vbeta primers and 13 Jbeta primers. Assay used: immunoSEQ multiplex PCR; TCRdb lists only in-frame clones, some missing. The sample carries about 180,000 clones, approximately 80% recorded once. Sequencing was done on a sample of PBMCs. These receptors came from a man aged 18 to 29 in good health and CMV-seronegative.

In DNA, the CDR3 is TGTGCCAGCAGCTTAGATCCGGCGACAGGTAAAAACAATGAGCAGTTCTTC. It is translated as CASSLDPATGKNNEQFF. This chain links TRBV7-8 with TRBJ2-1; a possible D gene is TRBD1 (6 bases). This CDR3 is built from 17 residues. The germline V gene has CDR1 SGHVS and CDR2 FQNEAQ. V lost 1 base to trimming and J lost 5 bases, with 18 bases between them.

This clone appeared once. This chain links TRBV4-1 with TRBJ1-5; D not certain. CDR1 and CDR2 from the germline V gene are MGHRA and YSYEKL. CDR3 length equals 12 residues. V was trimmed by 1 base and J by 4 bases, leaving 2 bases between them. CDR3 in amino acids: CASSQANQPQHF. CDR3 sequence (DNA): TGCGCCAGCAGCCAAGCGAATCAGCCCCAGCATTTT.

V gene TRBV6-6 combines with J gene TRBJ2-3; 7 nucleotides align to TRBD2. CDR1 is MNHNY, CDR2 SVGAGI, per germline (reference sequence). V lost 3 bases, J lost 0 bases, and 6 bases stayed unmatched. The CDR3 consists of 16 residues. The CDR3 DNA follows: TGTGCCAGCAGTTATGGCAGCGGGGCTAGCACAGATACGCAGTATTTT. Encoded protein: CASSYGSGASTDTQYF.

The J gene is TRBJ2-7, the V gene TRBV27; 16 bases are a match to TRBD2. The CDR3 is 16 amino acids. V lost 6 bases, J lost 3 bases, and 5 bases stayed unmatched. CDR1 is MNHEY, CDR2 SMNVEV, per germline (reference sequence). CDR3 coding DNA: TGTGCCAGCAGCCCGGGACTAGCGGGAGGGCTCTACGAGCAGTACTTC. Its protein product is CASSPGLAGGLYEQYF.

This chain connects TRBV4-1 to TRBJ2-2; D is ambiguous. This CDR3 comprises 16 residues. Trimming took off 1 base at V and 2 bases at J, with 11 bases between the two ends. Germline V gene sequence: CDR1 MGHRA, CDR2 YSYEKL. The CDR3 protein is CASSQGGSRNTGELFF. The CDR3 bases are TGCGCCAGCAGCCAAGGAGGCAGTAGAAACACCGGGGAGCTGTTTTTT.

The rearrangement joins TRBV7-9 to TRBJ2-1, with 8 bases identical to TRBD1. V shed 5 bases, J shed 7 bases, and the junction held 10 bases outside the gene matches. The CDR3 extends over 15 amino acids. The germline V gene encodes CDR1 SEHNR and CDR2 FQNEAQ (reference sequence). CDR3 amino acids: CASSPVPTGGNEQFF. The DNA of the CDR3 is TGTGCCAGCAGCCCGGTCCCCACAGGGGGGAATGAGCAGTTCTTC.

This clone was detected only once. The chain is built from TRBV28 and TRBJ2-5; the match to TRBD2 covers 11 bases. V shed 4 bases, J shed 3 bases, and the junction held 10 bases outside the gene matches. Germline V gene data show CDR1 as MDHEN and CDR2 as SYDVKM. This CDR3 region has 17 residues. CDR3 sequence: CASSSGFGSGREETQYF. In DNA, the CDR3 is TGTGCCAGCAGTTCCGGGTTCGGTAGCGGGAGGGAAGAGACCCAGTACTTC.

The genes are TRBV6-4 and TRBJ2-7; no clear D gene. The V end lost 8 bases, the J end lost 6 bases, and 20 bases lay between the germline ends. Germline assignment: CDR1 MRHNA and CDR2 SNTAGT. The length of the CDR3 is 14 residues. The CDR3 spells CASSPDSASGEQYF. CDR3 in DNA: TGTGCCAGCTCCCCAGACTCGGCCTCCGGCGAGCAGTACTTC.

The gene calls are TRBV27 and TRBJ1-5; D is unclear. V shed 1 base and J shed 3 bases, with 13 bases lying between them. In germline, CDR1 is MNHEY, CDR2 SMNVEV (reference sequence). The CDR3 sequence is 16 residues long. The CDR3 reads CASSLFGPTDNQPQHF. CDR3 DNA: TGTGCCAGCAGTTTATTTGGGCCCACTGACAATCAGCCCCAGCATTTT.

The genes are TRBV6-1 and TRBJ1-5; D remains unclear. The CDR3 spans 13 residues. Trimming removed 2 bases from V and 7 bases from J, with 9 bases in between. The germline V gene has CDR1 MNHNS and CDR2 SASEGT. This CDR3 is CASSENRGQPQHF. CDR3 sequence (DNA): TGTGCCAGCAGTGAAAACCGAGGACAGCCCCAGCATTTT.

V is TRBV5-1 and J is TRBJ2-5, with D tentatively TRBD2 (5 bases). V lost 1 base and J lost 2, with 15 bases in between. Germline V gives CDR1 SGHRS, CDR2 YFSETQ. The CDR3 contains 16 residues. The CDR3 DNA is TGCGCCAGCAGCTTGACGGCTAGCAGATTACAAGAGACCCAGTACTTC. Encoded protein: CASSLTASRLQETQYF. Based on the CDR3 plus reference TRBV5-1 and TRBJ2-5, the full variable domain is KAGVTQTPRYLIKTRGQQVTLSCSPISGHRSVSWYQQTPGQGLQFLFEYFSETQRNKGNFPGRFSGRQFSNSRSEMNVSTLELGDSALYLCASSLTASRLQETQYFGPGTRLLVL.

CDR3 amino acids: CSAARGPNTGELFF. Written as DNA, the CDR3 is TGCAGCGCCGCGAGGGGGCCGAACACCGGGGAGCTGTTTTTT. The chain couples TRBV29-1 to TRBJ2-2; 7 nucleotides align to TRBD1. The CDR3 totals 14 residues. The V and J ends lost 7 bases and 0 bases, in that order; junction bases with no gene match: 5. Looked up from germline, CDR1 is SQVTM and CDR2 is ANQGSEA.

This clone has a count of ten or more. The chain recombines TRBV4-3 with TRBJ2-6, with D possibly TRBD1 on 6 matching bases. V was pared by 2 bases and J by 1 base, with 15 bases between. Germline CDR1 is LGHNA and CDR2 is YSLEER. The length of the CDR3 is 18 residues. CDR3 protein: CASSQYGQSVSGANVLTF. The CDR3 nucleotides read TGCGCCAGCAGCCAATATGGACAGTCAGTATCTGGGGCCAACGTCCTGACTTTC.

V is TRBV12-5 and J is TRBJ2-5, with D perhaps matching TRBD1 (5 bases). The ends were cut back, 6 bases at V and 1 base at J, with 18 bases in the middle. CDR1 and CDR2 from the germline V gene are LGHNT and FRNRAP. This CDR3 comprises 16 residues. This CDR3 is CASGGTREMGQETQYF. CDR3 sequence (DNA): TGTGCTAGTGGGGGTACCAGGGAAATGGGCCAAGAGACCCAGTACTTC.

The chain links TRBV5-1 to TRBJ2-7, with 8 positions matching TRBD2. In germline, CDR1 is SGHRS, CDR2 YFSETQ. There are 20 residues in the CDR3. V lost 0 bases to trimming and J lost 1 base; unmatched junction nucleotides: 18. Written as DNA, the CDR3 is TGCGCCAGCAGCTTGGCACTGCCGATCACAGCGGGAGTCGGTTCCTACGAGCAGTACTTC. This gives the protein CASSLALPITAGVGSYEQYF.

This clone was counted between two and nine times. The V and J genes are TRBV27 and TRBJ1-5; D is possibly TRBD1 (6 bases). CDR1 and CDR2 (germline): MNHEY, SMNVEV (reference sequence). CDR3 length: 13 residues. V was clipped by 4 bases and J by 5 bases, with 9 bases between them. The CDR3 DNA follows: TGTGCCAGCAGTTCTAACAGGGATCAGCCCCAGCATTTT. Protein sequence: CASSSNRDQPQHF.

The chain links TRBV4-3 to TRBJ1-1; possibly TRBD1 for D (5 bases). This CDR3 contains 14 residues. Germline-derived CDR1 and CDR2 are LGHNA and YSLEER. V was pared by 0 bases and J by 4 bases, with 9 bases between. The CDR3 region has the DNA TGCGCCAGCAGCCAAGATTTGGGGGGCACTGAAGCTTTCTTT. Translation: CASSQDLGGTEAFF.

V and J are TRBV19 and TRBJ1-3, with TRBD1 matching over 9 bases. The CDR3 sequence is 14 residues long. Germline V CDR1 and CDR2: LNHDA, SQIVND (reference sequence). The V gene end was trimmed by 6 bases and the J gene end by 3 bases; junction bases not matched to a gene: 3. The CDR3 DNA sequence: TGTGCCAGTAGCAGGACAGGGGATGGAAACACCATATATTTT. It yields the protein CASSRTGDGNTIYF.

This chain uses TRBV7-8 with TRBJ2-7; D perhaps matches TRBD1 (6 bases). V gave up 4 bases and J gave up 7 bases, with 26 bases separating them. This CDR3 has 17 residues. Germline V CDR1 and CDR2: SGHVS, FQNEAQ. CDR3 sequence: CASSSQGKGLSREEQYF. The CDR3 DNA sequence: TGTGCCAGCAGCTCACAGGGAAAGGGCCTCAGCAGGGAAGAGCAGTACTTC.

This rearrangement joins TRBV7-8 to TRBJ2-1; the match to TRBD1 covers 9 bases. The trim removed 5 bases at V and 10 bases at J, leaving 9 bases unmatched. The CDR3 sequence is 14 residues long. The germline CDR1 and CDR2 sequences are SGHVS and FQNEAQ. The DNA of the CDR3 is TGTGCCAGCAGCCCGCCGGGACAGGGCCGGGAGCAGTTCTTC. This encodes CASSPPGQGREQFF.

The chain has TRBV9 and TRBJ2-7, with D possibly TRBD1 on 6 matching bases. V gave up 2 bases and J gave up 0 bases, with 9 bases separating them. The V gene's germline CDR1 is SGDLS and CDR2 YYNGEE. This CDR3 comprises 14 residues. CDR3 residues: CASSVGHSSYEQYF. The CDR3 coding sequence is TGTGCCAGCAGCGTGGGACATAGCTCCTACGAGCAGTACTTC.

This clone came up once. The chain carries TRBV5-1 and TRBJ1-1; D might be TRBD1 (6 bases). V dropped 4 bases and J dropped 0 bases, with 13 bases sitting between them. Germline V lookup: CDR1 SGHRS, CDR2 YFSETQ. This CDR3 contains 15 residues. CDR3 coding DNA: TGCGCCAGCAGCATTATAGGGGGTTTGAACACTGAAGCTTTCTTT. This gives the protein CASSIIGGLNTEAFF.

The chain couples TRBV11-2 to TRBJ2-1; no reliable D call. Germline V gives CDR1 SGHAT, CDR2 FQNNGV. This CDR3 region has 11 residues. The ends were cut back, 3 bases at V and 7 bases at J, with 4 bases in the middle. CDR3 region: CASSFLNEQFF. The DNA of the CDR3 is TGTGCCAGCAGCTTTTTAAATGAGCAGTTCTTC.

V and J are TRBV29-1 and TRBJ2-7; 8 bases are shared with TRBD2. CDR1 and CDR2 from the germline V gene are SQVTM and ANQGSEA. CDR3 length: 14 amino acids. The V segment lost 6 bases and the J segment 0 bases; nucleotides outside the gene matches: 7. For the CDR3, the DNA is TGCAGCGTGATTAGCGGGGTTCCCTCCTACGAGCAGTACTTC. This sequence encodes CSVISGVPSYEQYF.

The V call is TRBV7-3, the J call TRBJ2-1; 14 bases are shared with TRBD2. Trimming removed 4 bases from V and 7 bases from J; junction bases left unmatched: 3. Per germline, CDR1 SGHTA and CDR2 FQGTGA. The CDR3 is 15 amino acids. CDR3 sequence reads: CASSSGLAGGNEQFF. In DNA form, the CDR3 reads TGTGCCAGCAGCTCCGGACTAGCGGGAGGAAATGAGCAGTTCTTC. Filled out from reference TRBV7-3 and TRBJ2-1, the complete variable domain reads GAGVSQTPSNKVTEKGKYVELRCDPISGHTALYWYRQSLGQGPEFLIYFQGTGAADDSGLPNDRFFAVRPEGSVSTLKIQRTERGDSAVYLCASSSGLAGGNEQFFGPGTRLTVL.

This rearrangement joins TRBV28 to TRBJ1-4, with D possibly being TRBD1 (5 bases). The CDR3 spans 21 residues. Germline CDR1 and CDR2: MDHEN and SYDVKM. The V end lost 3 bases, the J end lost 3 bases, and 29 bases lay between the germline ends. CDR3 sequence reads: CASSLYAYRDPRSGANEKLFF. CDR3 DNA sequence: TGTGCCAGCAGTTTGTACGCTTACCGGGACCCAAGGTCGGGAGCTAATGAAAAACTGTTTTTT.

V usage is TRBV7-2 and J usage is TRBJ2-7; D not certain. The V end was cut by 5 bases, the J end by 4 bases, with 18 bases between. CDR3 size: 15 residues. Germline V lookup: CDR1 SGHTA, CDR2 FQGNSA. The CDR3 here is CASSPTTPFVYEQYF. Written as DNA, the CDR3 is TGTGCCAGCAGCCCTACTACCCCTTTCGTTTACGAGCAGTACTTC.